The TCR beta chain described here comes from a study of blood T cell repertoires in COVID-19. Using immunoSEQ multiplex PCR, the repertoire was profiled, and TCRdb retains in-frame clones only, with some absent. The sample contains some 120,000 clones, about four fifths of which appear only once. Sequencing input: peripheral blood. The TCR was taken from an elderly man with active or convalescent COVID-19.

DNA of the CDR3: TGTGCCACGGGACTAGCGGGGGGCAATGAGCAGTTCTTC. This codes for CATGLAGGNEQFF. The chain has TRBV5-4 and TRBJ2-1; TRBD2 matches at 15 bases. Germline V lookup: CDR1 SGHNT, CDR2 YYREEE (reference sequence). V trimming: 9 bases; J trimming: 6 bases; junction bases outside the gene matches: 1. CDR3 length: 13 residues.